This T cell receptor (beta chain) derives from a study of control samples from healthy donors and cancer patients. Clones were read by immunoSEQ multiplex PCR, and TCRdb kept only the in-frame ones, dropping some. The sample yields about 180,000 clones, 85% to 90% seen once. Input material: blood. The receptor comes from a woman aged 50 to 60 in good health.

CDR3 nucleotide sequence: TGTGCCAGCAGCGTATCTCGCGGCAGTTCCTACAATGAGCAGTTCTTC. It translates to CASSVSRGSSYNEQFF. The V and J genes are TRBV9 and TRBJ2-1; D unresolved. The V gene lost 1 base and the J gene lost 1 base, with 12 bases spanning the gap. From germline, CDR1 is SGDLS and CDR2 YYNGEE. This CDR3 has 16 amino acids. The complete variable domain, with remaining parts taken from reference TRBV9 and TRBJ2-1, reads DSGVTQTPKHLITATGQRVTLRCSPRSGDLSVYWYQQSLDQGLQFLIQYYNGEERAKGNILERFSAQQFPDLHSELNLSSLELGDSALYFCASSVSRGSSYNEQFFGPGTRLTVL.